This T cell receptor (beta chain) was observed in a study of blood T cells in healthy people across ages. Together with a sample-barcoded 5' primer, a J-beta primer mix was included in a second PCR lasting about 6 to 12 cycles. TCRdb itself ran the 5' RACE reads through MiXCR, one entry per CDR3 protein. This sample has some 640,000 distinct CDR3 sequences; approximately 49% occur once, and the top ten carry roughly a third. In germline, CDR1 is SNHLY, CDR2 FYNNEI. CDR3 size: 13 residues. V trimming: 2 bases; J trimming: 11 bases; junction bases outside the gene matches: 8. The TCR was taken from a woman in her fifties or sixties in good health. The chain has TRBV2 and TRBJ2-5; TRBD2 matches 7 bases. The sequenced material came from blood. In DNA form, the CDR3 reads TGTGCCAGCAGTGAAACGAATGGGAGGGAGCAGTACTTC. It yields the protein CASSETNGREQYF.